These T cell receptor beta chains were read from a single sample in a study of blood T cells in healthy people across ages. One entry per CDR3 protein, called by TCRdb with MiXCR from the 5' RACE reads. The sample has approximately 790,000 distinct CDR3 sequences, approximately 67% seen once. The source material was blood. These receptors originate from a man aged 25 to 40 in good health. CDR3s include the opening cysteine and the closing phenylalanine or tryptophan. The order of the fields is D gene, V gene, CDR3 length, J gene, clone size, CDR3 protein, CDR3 DNA. D genes are given only for firm matches. Clone size is shown for a subset of rows, as once, few, many or a class of expanded clone.

D gene: NA; V gene: TRBV14; CDR3 length: 16; J gene: TRBJ2-7; clone size: NA; CDR3 protein: CASSPLKGLATDEQYF; CDR3 DNA: TGTGCCAGCAGCCCCCTTAAAGGGCTAGCAACGGACGAGCAGTACTTC
D gene: TRBD2; V gene: TRBV4-2; CDR3 length: 15; J gene: TRBJ2-5; clone size: few; CDR3 protein: CASSQGGTTEETQYF; CDR3 DNA: TGTGCCAGCAGCCAAGGGGGGACTACTGAGGAGACCCAGTACTTC
D gene: NA; V gene: TRBV12-3/TRBV12-4; CDR3 length: 13; J gene: TRBJ2-1; clone size: NA; CDR3 protein: CASRETVDNEQFF; CDR3 DNA: TGTGCCAGCAGGGAGACAGTCGACAATGAGCAGTTCTTC
D gene: TRBD1; V gene: TRBV7-3; CDR3 length: 17; J gene: TRBJ2-1; clone size: once; CDR3 protein: CASSLRPTGGSYNEQFF; CDR3 DNA: TGTGCCAGCAGCTTAAGGCCGACAGGGGGCTCCTACAATGAGCAGTTCTTC
D gene: TRBD2; V gene: TRBV20-1; CDR3 length: 16; J gene: TRBJ2-7; clone size: NA; CDR3 protein: CSAREGPAGQTYEQYF; CDR3 DNA: TGCAGTGCTAGAGAGGGACCAGCGGGGCAAACCTACGAGCAGTACTTC
D gene: NA; V gene: TRBV4-3; CDR3 length: 15; J gene: TRBJ2-2; clone size: NA; CDR3 protein: CASSQESQGHGELFF; CDR3 DNA: TGCGCCAGCAGCCAAGAAAGCCAGGGTCACGGGGAGCTGTTTTTT
D gene: NA; V gene: TRBV20-1; CDR3 length: 14; J gene: TRBJ2-1; clone size: few; CDR3 protein: CSARAGAGGNEQFF; CDR3 DNA: TGCAGTGCTAGAGCGGGGGCAGGAGGCAATGAGCAGTTCTTC
D gene: TRBD2; V gene: TRBV6-2/TRBV6-3; CDR3 length: 13; J gene: TRBJ2-3; clone size: NA; CDR3 protein: CACTGTSRGTQYF; CDR3 DNA: TGTGCCTGCACCGGGACTAGCCGGGGTACGCAGTATTTT
D gene: NA; V gene: TRBV6-1; CDR3 length: 13; J gene: TRBJ1-1; clone size: NA; CDR3 protein: CASKGLVNTEAFF; CDR3 DNA: TGTGCCAGCAAGGGACTGGTGAACACTGAAGCTTTCTTT
D gene: NA; V gene: TRBV10-3; CDR3 length: 13; J gene: TRBJ2-7; clone size: NA; CDR3 protein: CAIRPGGGYEQYF; CDR3 DNA: TGTGCCATCAGGCCGGGCGGTGGATACGAGCAGTACTTC
D gene: NA; V gene: TRBV20-1; CDR3 length: 12; J gene: TRBJ2-1; clone size: NA; CDR3 protein: CSAGADGNEQFF; CDR3 DNA: TGCAGTGCTGGGGCTGACGGGAATGAGCAGTTCTTC
D gene: NA; V gene: TRBV20-1; CDR3 length: 15; J gene: TRBJ1-4; clone size: NA; CDR3 protein: CSARDREATNEKLFF; CDR3 DNA: TGCAGTGCTAGAGACAGGGAAGCAACTAATGAAAAACTGTTTTTT
D gene: NA; V gene: TRBV12-3/TRBV12-4; CDR3 length: 17; J gene: TRBJ2-5; clone size: NA; CDR3 protein: CASSPHTGGLPGETQYF; CDR3 DNA: TGTGCCAGCAGTCCGCACACAGGCGGCTTGCCTGGGGAGACCCAGTACTTC
D gene: TRBD1; V gene: TRBV25-1; CDR3 length: 15; J gene: TRBJ1-2; clone size: NA; CDR3 protein: CASSFPGQGAYRYTF; CDR3 DNA: TGTGCCAGCAGTTTTCCGGGACAGGGGGCGTATCGCTACACCTTC
D gene: TRBD2; V gene: TRBV9; CDR3 length: 14; J gene: TRBJ2-7; clone size: NA; CDR3 protein: CASSVRGLVEEQYF; CDR3 DNA: TGTGCCAGCAGCGTACGCGGACTAGTTGAAGAGCAGTACTTC
D gene: NA; V gene: TRBV7-9; CDR3 length: 12; J gene: TRBJ2-1; clone size: once; CDR3 protein: CASSSSSNEQFF; CDR3 DNA: TGTGCCAGCAGCTCCTCTAGCAATGAGCAGTTCTTC
D gene: TRBD1; V gene: TRBV7-2; CDR3 length: 14; J gene: TRBJ2-7; clone size: NA; CDR3 protein: CASSLGLRQGEQYF; CDR3 DNA: TGTGCCAGCAGCTTAGGTCTTCGACAGGGCGAGCAGTACTTC
D gene: TRBD2; V gene: TRBV7-2; CDR3 length: 18; J gene: TRBJ2-1; clone size: NA; CDR3 protein: CASRAGTSGGSIAMQQFF; CDR3 DNA: TGTGCCAGCAGGGCCGGGACTAGCGGGGGGTCCATCGCAATGCAGCAGTTCTTC
D gene: NA; V gene: TRBV3-1; CDR3 length: 12; J gene: TRBJ1-2; clone size: few; CDR3 protein: CASSQGGVGYTF; CDR3 DNA: TGTGCCAGCAGCCAAGGAGGGGTCGGCTACACCTTC
D gene: NA; V gene: TRBV27; CDR3 length: 16; J gene: TRBJ2-2; clone size: NA; CDR3 protein: CASSLRRQRDTGELFF; CDR3 DNA: TGTGCCAGCAGTTTAAGGCGACAGCGCGACACCGGGGAGCTGTTTTTT
D gene: NA; V gene: TRBV14; CDR3 length: 14; J gene: TRBJ2-3; clone size: NA; CDR3 protein: CASSQDTATYTQYF; CDR3 DNA: TGTGCCAGCAGCCAAGACACAGCAACTTATACGCAGTATTTT
D gene: NA; V gene: TRBV20-1; CDR3 length: 14; J gene: TRBJ2-4; clone size: NA; CDR3 protein: CSARGGGYRAEQYF; CDR3 DNA: TGCAGTGCTAGAGGAGGCGGTTACAGGGCTGAGCAGTACTTC